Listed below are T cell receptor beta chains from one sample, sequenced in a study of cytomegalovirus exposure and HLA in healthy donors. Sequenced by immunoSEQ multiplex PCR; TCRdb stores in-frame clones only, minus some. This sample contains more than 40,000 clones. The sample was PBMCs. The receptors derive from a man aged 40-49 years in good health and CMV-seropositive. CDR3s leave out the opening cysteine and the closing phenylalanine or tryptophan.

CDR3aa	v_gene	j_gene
ASSSTDAGQETQY	TRBV11-3	TRBJ2-5
ASSFRTGSYEQY	TRBV27	TRBJ2-7
ASSPLTGGDNEQF	TRBV14	TRBJ2-1
ASSGTGEGETQY	TRBV9	TRBJ2-5
ATGVTNNSPLH	TRBV28	TRBJ1-6
ATSRPTAGAYEQY	TRBV15	TRBJ2-7
ASSKGDRGGYGYT	TRBV6-5	TRBJ1-2
ASSLQGGEQY	TRBV27	TRBJ2-7
ASSFPSGAGDYEQY	TRBV11-2	TRBJ2-7
ASSYLDRGDYGYT	TRBV5-4	TRBJ1-2
ASSIATDQPQH	TRBV19	TRBJ1-5
ASSRTGFMADTQY	TRBV9	TRBJ2-3
ALQGTSYEQY	TRBV10-3	.
AWRAAGTSESEQY	TRBV30	TRBJ2-7
ASSLGQGYQPQH	TRBV7-2	TRBJ1-5
ASSGDIGDYGYT	TRBV5-1	TRBJ1-2
AISDTTGTSGVSTDTQY	TRBV10-3	TRBJ2-3
ASSQEITGGRGNSPLH	TRBV4-2	TRBJ1-6
ASTDGSSGANVLT	TRBV5-1	TRBJ2-6
ASSLDNSYEQY	TRBV28	TRBJ2-7
ATSRDRGSYEQY	TRBV15	TRBJ2-7
ASSPGHVAEAF	TRBV6-5	TRBJ1-1
ASSLRVRGRKKAGGPGEQY	TRBV5-1	TRBJ2-7